This T cell receptor beta chain comes out of a study of STAT5B mutations in CD4+ large granular lymphocyte leukemia. With regard to this clone: Its antigen is unidentified.

Study findings and constraints: 8/27 top patient clones versus 2/35 control clones were TRBV06-family. Data were not HLA-matched across samples.

Germline assignment: CDR1 MRHNA and CDR2 SNTAGT. The CDR3 extends over 13 amino acids. V was shortened by 3 bases and J by 3 bases, with 8 bases between the two germline ends. TCRdb's copy holds only in-frame clones and misses some; the assay was immunoSEQ multiplex PCR. The sample holds tens of thousands of clones, 72% seen once. The rearrangement links TRBV6-4 to TRBJ1-2; D call uncertain. Material for sequencing was CD4+ T cells from blood buffy coats. The sequence came from a human donor in good health. CDR3 loop: CASSEGRDYGYTF. The CDR3 nucleotides read TGTGCCAGCAGTGAAGGGCGGGACTATGGCTACACCTTC.